This T cell receptor (beta chain) originates from a study of cytomegalovirus exposure and HLA in healthy donors. The PCR used 60 Vbeta and 13 Jbeta primers. Data came from immunoSEQ multiplex PCR; TCRdb stores just in-frame clones and leaves some out. The profile shows around 200,000 clones, about 80% of them singletons. This CDR3 comprises 13 residues. V was shortened by 5 bases and J by 5 bases, with 12 bases between the two germline ends. CDR1 and CDR2 from the germline V gene are SNHLY and FYNNEI. The chain recombines TRBV2 with TRBJ1-1, with D tentatively TRBD1 (6 bases). The sample was PBMCs. The TCR originated in a woman in her forties or fifties in good health and CMV-seropositive. The CDR3 coding sequence is TGTGCCAGCAGTCCAGGGGTTGTAACTGAAGCTTTCTTT. Translated, it gives CASSPGVVTEAFF.